This TCR beta chain was retrieved from a study of blood T cell repertoires in COVID-19. Libraries were prepared by immunoSEQ multiplex PCR; TCRdb keeps only in-frame clonotypes and omits some of them. The table includes about 110,000 clones, about nine tenths detected once. Sequenced: peripheral blood. The TCR originated in a human donor in a cohort sampled during active COVID-19.

The CDR3 region has the DNA TGTGCCAGCAGTTTCATCGGGGGCGAGCAGTACTTC. It yields the protein CASSFIGGEQYF. The rearrangement uses TRBV12-3 or TRBV12-4 and TRBJ2-7, with D possibly TRBD2 on 6 matching bases. The CDR3 is made up of 12 amino acids. The V and J ends lost 3 bases and 6 bases respectively, with 9 bases between them.